Sequencing of this T cell receptor (beta chain) was carried out in a study of T cell responses to AZD1222 COVID-19 vaccine. General observations from the study: Spike-specific TCR breadth and depth were elevated following two AZD1222 doses.

Looked up from germline, CDR1 is MNHNS and CDR2 is SASEGT. This CDR3 is 17 amino acids long. V was pared by 3 bases and J by 1 base, with 18 bases between. Method: immunoSEQ multiplex PCR; TCRdb's copy keeps in-frame clones and lacks some. Of tens of thousands of clones in the sample, approximately 90% are singletons; the top ten hold roughly 5.6%. Concerning this clone itself: Its antigen remains unidentified.

The chain links TRBV6-1 to TRBJ1-2, with no clear D. The material sequenced was peripheral blood, taken on day 0 of AZD1222 vaccination. This receptor was taken from an adult in good health. The CDR3, as DNA: TGTGCCAGCAGTGAGCGGTACTTAACCCTTTTTAACTATGGCTACACCTTC. This sequence encodes CASSERYLTLFNYGYTF.